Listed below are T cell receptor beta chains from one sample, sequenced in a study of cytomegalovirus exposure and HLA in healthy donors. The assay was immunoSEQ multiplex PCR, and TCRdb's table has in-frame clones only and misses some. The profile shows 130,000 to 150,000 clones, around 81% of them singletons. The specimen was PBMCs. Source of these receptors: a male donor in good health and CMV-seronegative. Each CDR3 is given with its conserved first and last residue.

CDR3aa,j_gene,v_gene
CASSLLEGYGNQPQHF,TRBJ1-5,TRBV5-6
CASSLETSSYEQYF,TRBJ2-7,TRBV5-4
CASSLVGQPYQPQHF,TRBJ1-5,TRBV5-6
CASSSRQGRNEQFF,TRBJ2-1,TRBV7-2
CASSPLAGGPEDTQYF,TRBJ2-3,TRBV7-9
CASSKLILSREIRIEQYF,TRBJ2-7,TRBV21-1
CASSHPGQGQQYF,TRBJ2-7,TRBV4-1
CASSPRENTEAFF,TRBJ1-1,TRBV18
CAWSSTYRGEKLFF,TRBJ1-4,TRBV30
CASSLPGTGNYNEQFF,TRBJ2-1,TRBV5-6
CASKPSVSYEQYF,TRBJ2-7,TRBV11-2
CASSVHSGASTDTQYF,TRBJ2-3,TRBV9
CAISELQGLDTQYF,TRBJ2-3,TRBV10-3
CASSLGGTGANYGYTF,TRBJ1-2,TRBV5-1
CAWSVRTGKSRGEQFF,TRBJ2-1,TRBV30